In its sample, the clone carrying this T cell receptor (beta chain) was seen many times. The target antigen is unknown. What was amplified from RNA transcripts were TCR beta CDR3 regions. First-round RT-PCR targeting the TCR CDR3 was performed with the HTBI primer set. Via MiXCR, TCRdb re-called the multiplex PCR reads, giving one row per CDR3 protein. There are hundreds of thousands of distinct CDR3 sequences in the sample; approximately 15% occur only once, and more than 4.5% lies in the top ten. This sample is part of a study of T cells in Graves' hyperthyroidism and ophthalmopathy. Whole-study results and caveats: Peripheral blood also featured most of the thyroid clonotypes expanded above 0.001.

This CDR3 spans 15 amino acids. J lost 5 bases, V lost 6 bases, and 10 bases had no gene match. For the diagnoses, clinical symptoms, serum thyroxine and TRAb, thyroid ultrasound and orbital computed tomography were used. The sequencing input was blood. The V and J genes are TRBV12-3 or TRBV12-4 and TRBJ2-5; 9 positions match TRBD2. This clonotype originated in a woman in her twenties or thirties with Graves' hyperthyroidism that later progressed to Graves' ophthalmopathy. CDR3 nucleotides: TGTGCCAGCAGGTCTAGCGGGACTTTTGTGGAGACCCAGTACTTC. This gives the protein CASRSSGTFVETQYF.